This is a list of T cell receptor beta chains from one sample in a study of radiation and T cells in renal cell carcinoma. Repertoires were generated with immunoSEQ multiplex PCR, while TCRdb's copy carries only in-frame clones and drops some. The sample has under 200,000 clones, around 90% seen once; the top ten hold around 11%. The material was blood, obtained from a patient whose treatment included radiotherapy and nephrectomy. The receptors originated from a woman aged 45-59 years with renal cell carcinoma. The conserved cysteine and the conserved F or W are not part of the CDR3 here. The D gene is left open where the match is weak.

TRBV19	TRBJ2-7	TRBD1	ASSSGQGPYEQY
TRBV5-1	TRBJ1-2	TRBD1	ASSRMGQGNGYT
TRBV7-9	TRBJ2-3	-	ASSSGTQGVDTQY
TRBV18	TRBJ1-3	-	ASSPQGPGNTIY
TRBV7-9	TRBJ1-3	-	ASSLDRVSGNTIY
TRBV25-1	TRBJ2-5	-	ASSEYGSGINQETQY
TRBV6-5	TRBJ1-2	-	ATTVNYGYT
TRBV2	TRBJ1-1	TRBD1	ASSGTWGRGTTGESTEAF
TRBV12-2	TRBJ2-1	-	ASRSQAGTSGYNEQF
TRBV15	TRBJ1-5	TRBD1	ATSSRTGGSRGNQPQH
TRBV2	TRBJ1-1	-	ASGGTENTEAF
TRBV6-1	TRBJ2-7	-	ASSEGLSYEQY
TRBV2	TRBJ1-4	-	ASSVQETNEKLF
TRBV19	TRBJ2-3	-	ASSIRGRGTDTQY
TRBV15	TRBJ1-3	-	ATSRDRVSGNTIY
TRBV11-3	TRBJ1-1	-	ASSKGVNTEAF
TRBV6-5	TRBJ2-7	-	ASSYYHEQY
TRBV9	TRBJ1-2	-	ASSVVSPTNYGYT
TRBV2	TRBJ2-1	TRBD1	ASSPRDRGHEQF
TRBV6-5	TRBJ2-2	-	ASSYRAGGRTGELF
TRBV11-2	TRBJ1-2	-	ASSFWWGGYT
TRBV6-1	TRBJ1-6	-	ASSEVIWGNSPLH
TRBV11-1	TRBJ2-3	-	ASSKRTSMGTDTQY
TRBV7-7	TRBJ1-3	-	ASSLERGAGNTIY
TRBV6-5	TRBJ2-7	TRBD1	ASSSPTGGYEQY
TRBV29-1	TRBJ2-2	-	SVPLGHANTGELF
TRBV18	TRBJ1-4	-	ASSQEAKKLF
TRBV20-1	TRBJ2-7	-	SVGSSYEQY
TRBV2	TRBJ2-5	TRBD1	ASITGPGTGGWETQY
TRBV30	TRBJ1-5	-	AWSVGQRSQPQH
TRBV6-6	TRBJ1-5	-	ASSYLEGSNQPQH
TRBV7-8	TRBJ2-3	-	ASSFRGDTQY
TRBV19	TRBJ2-3	TRBD2	ASNQRGSQDTQY
TRBV7-9	TRBJ1-1	TRBD1	ASSWDRFEAF